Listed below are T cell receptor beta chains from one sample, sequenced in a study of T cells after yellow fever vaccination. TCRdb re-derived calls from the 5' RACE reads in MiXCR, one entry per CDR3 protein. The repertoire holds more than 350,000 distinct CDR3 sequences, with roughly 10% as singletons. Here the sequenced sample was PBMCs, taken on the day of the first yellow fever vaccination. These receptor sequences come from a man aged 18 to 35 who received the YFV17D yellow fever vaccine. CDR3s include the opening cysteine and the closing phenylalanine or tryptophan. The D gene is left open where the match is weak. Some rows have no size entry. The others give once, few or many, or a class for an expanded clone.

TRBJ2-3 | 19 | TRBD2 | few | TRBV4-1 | CASSQGPPRRGADTDTQYF | TGCGCCAGCAGCCAAGGTCCCCCCCGGCGGGGGGCGGACACAGATACGCAGTATTTT
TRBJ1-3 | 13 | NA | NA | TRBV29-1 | CSAVVVGGNTIYF | TGCAGCGCTGTGGTTGTGGGTGGAAACACCATATATTTT
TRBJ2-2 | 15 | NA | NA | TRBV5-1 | CASSMVTRGSGELFF | TGCGCCAGCAGCATGGTCACTCGAGGGTCCGGGGAGCTGTTTTTT
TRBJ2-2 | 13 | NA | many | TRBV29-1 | CSVDFMNTGELFF | TGCAGCGTTGATTTCATGAACACCGGGGAGCTGTTTTTT
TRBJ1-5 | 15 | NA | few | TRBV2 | CASSGLAGGNQPQHF | TGTGCCAGCAGTGGATTGGCAGGGGGCAATCAGCCCCAGCATTTT
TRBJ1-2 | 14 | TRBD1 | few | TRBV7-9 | CASSPGGAYYGYTF | TGTGCCAGCAGCCCAGGGGGCGCGTACTATGGCTACACCTTC
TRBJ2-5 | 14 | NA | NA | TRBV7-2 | CASSLVLGWETQYF | TGTGCCAGCAGCTTAGTTCTGGGATGGGAGACCCAGTACTTC
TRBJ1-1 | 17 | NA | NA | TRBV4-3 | CASSQEGAGVDATEAFF | TGCGCCAGCAGCCAAGAGGGGGCAGGGGTTGATGCCACTGAAGCTTTCTTT
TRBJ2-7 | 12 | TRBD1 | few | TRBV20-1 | CSARTGVYEQYF | TGCAGTGCTAGAACAGGGGTTTACGAGCAGTACTTC
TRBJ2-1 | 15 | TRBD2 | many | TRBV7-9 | CASSLNSGGTNEQFF | TGTGCCAGCAGCTTAAATAGCGGGGGGACCAATGAGCAGTTCTTC
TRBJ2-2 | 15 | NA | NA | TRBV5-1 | CASSSGHGFAGELFF | TGCGCCAGCAGCTCGGGTCACGGTTTTGCCGGGGAGCTGTTTTTT
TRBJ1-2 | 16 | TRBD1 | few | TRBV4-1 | CASSQERDRGLFGYTF | TGCGCCAGCAGCCAAGAACGGGACAGGGGGCTCTTTGGCTACACCTTC
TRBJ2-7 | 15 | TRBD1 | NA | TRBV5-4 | CASSHEDRGNYEQYF | TGTGCCAGCAGTCATGAGGACAGGGGAAACTACGAGCAGTACTTC
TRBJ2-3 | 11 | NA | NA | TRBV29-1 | CSFGQTDTQYF | TGCAGCTTTGGACAGACAGATACGCAGTATTTT
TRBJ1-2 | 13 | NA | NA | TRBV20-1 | CSARTGMSYGYTF | TGCAGTGCTAGAACAGGGATGAGCTATGGCTACACCTTC
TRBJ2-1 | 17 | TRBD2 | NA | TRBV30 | CAWSVLLAGGPAREQFF | TGTGCCTGGAGTGTACTATTAGCGGGGGGGCCTGCCCGTGAGCAGTTCTTC
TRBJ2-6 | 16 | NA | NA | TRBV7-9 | CASSPYADSGANVLTF | TGTGCCAGCAGCCCTTATGCAGACTCTGGGGCCAACGTCCTGACTTTC
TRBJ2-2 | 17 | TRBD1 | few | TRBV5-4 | CASSLAEQGVSGGELFF | TGTGCCAGCAGCTTGGCCGAACAGGGGGTTTCCGGCGGGGAGCTGTTTTTT
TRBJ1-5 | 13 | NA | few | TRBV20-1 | CSARGGLDQPQHF | TGCAGTGCTAGAGGGGGACTGGATCAGCCCCAGCATTTT
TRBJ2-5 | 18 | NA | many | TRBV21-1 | CASSKEYRGQGSQETQYF | TGTGCCAGCAGCAAAGAGTATAGAGGACAGGGATCCCAAGAGACCCAGTACTTC
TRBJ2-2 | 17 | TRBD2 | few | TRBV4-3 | CASSQGVSGTNTGELFF | TGCGCCAGCAGCCAAGGAGTTAGCGGGACGAACACCGGGGAGCTGTTTTTT
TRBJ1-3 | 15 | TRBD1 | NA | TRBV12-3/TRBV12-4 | CASNQGANSGNTIYF | TGTGCCAGCAATCAGGGGGCGAATTCTGGAAACACCATATATTTT
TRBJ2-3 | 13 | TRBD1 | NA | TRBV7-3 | CASSEGAQDTQYF | TGTGCCAGCAGCGAGGGGGCGCAGGATACGCAGTATTTT
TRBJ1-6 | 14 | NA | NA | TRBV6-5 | CASSTLSENSPLHF | TGTGCCAGCAGTACTCTAAGCGAGAATTCACCCCTCCACTTT
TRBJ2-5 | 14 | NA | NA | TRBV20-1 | CSARPLPERETQYF | TGCAGTGCGAGACCACTTCCCGAGCGGGAGACCCAGTACTTC
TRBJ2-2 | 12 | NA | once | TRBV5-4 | CASSYTSRELFF | TGTGCCAGCAGCTATACTAGCAGGGAGCTGTTTTTT
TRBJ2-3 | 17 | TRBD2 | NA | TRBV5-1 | CASSPRTSGGDTDTQYF | TGCGCCAGCAGCCCCAGGACTAGCGGGGGGGACACAGATACGCAGTATTTT
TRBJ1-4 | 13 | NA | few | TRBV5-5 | CASSWNGMKKLFF | TGTGCCAGCAGCTGGAACGGGATGAAAAAACTGTTTTTT
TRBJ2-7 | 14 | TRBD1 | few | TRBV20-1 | CSAIDRGITYEQYF | TGCAGTGCTATTGACAGGGGAATCACCTACGAGCAGTACTTC
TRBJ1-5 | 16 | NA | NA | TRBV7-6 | CASSLIWPPRSQPQHF | TGTGCCAGCAGCCTCATTTGGCCCCCGCGGAGTCAGCCCCAGCATTTT
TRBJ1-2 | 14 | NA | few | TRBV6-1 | CASSIGAAADRHTF | TGTGCCAGCAGCATAGGGGCGGCAGCTGATAGGCACACCTTC
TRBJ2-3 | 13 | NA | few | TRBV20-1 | CSARQIGTDTQYF | TGCAGTGCTCGACAGATTGGCACAGATACGCAGTATTTT
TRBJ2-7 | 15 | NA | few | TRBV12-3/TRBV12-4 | CASSRRGTGVDEQYF | TGTGCCAGCAGTAGACGAGGGACCGGGGTGGACGAGCAGTACTTC
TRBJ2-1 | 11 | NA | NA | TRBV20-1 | CSARNYNEQFF | TGCAGTGCTAGAAACTACAATGAGCAGTTCTTC
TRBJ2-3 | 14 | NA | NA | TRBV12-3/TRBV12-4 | CASSFGQGSDTQYF | TGTGCCAGCAGTTTCGGTCAGGGGTCAGATACGCAGTATTTT
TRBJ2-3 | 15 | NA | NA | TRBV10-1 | CASSGAGAGTDTQYF | TGCGCCAGCAGTGGGGCGGGGGCGGGCACAGATACGCAGTATTTT
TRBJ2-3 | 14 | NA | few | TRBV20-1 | CSARRAALTDTQYF | TGCAGTGCTAGACGGGCTGCCCTCACAGATACGCAGTATTTT
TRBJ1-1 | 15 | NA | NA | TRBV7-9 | CASSPLGGGGTEAFF | TGTGCCAGCAGCCCCTTGGGGGGCGGCGGCACTGAAGCTTTCTTT
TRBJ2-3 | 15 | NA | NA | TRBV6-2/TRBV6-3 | CTSSYGEGSTDTQYF | TGTACCAGCAGCTACGGCGAGGGCAGCACAGATACGCAGTATTTT
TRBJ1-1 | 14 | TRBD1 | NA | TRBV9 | CASSVTGGWTEAFF | TGTGCCAGCAGCGTAACAGGGGGCTGGACTGAAGCTTTCTTT
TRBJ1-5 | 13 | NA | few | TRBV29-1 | CSVEQGDGQPQHF | TGCAGCGTTGAACAGGGAGATGGTCAGCCCCAGCATTTT
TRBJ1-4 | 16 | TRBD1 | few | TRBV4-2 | CASSLGQGATNEKLFF | TGTGCCAGCAGCCTTGGACAGGGGGCAACTAATGAAAAACTGTTTTTT
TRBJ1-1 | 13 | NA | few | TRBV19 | CASSIDWGPEAFF | TGTGCCAGTAGTATAGATTGGGGGCCTGAAGCTTTCTTT
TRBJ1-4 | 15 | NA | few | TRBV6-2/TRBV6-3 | CASTLDGATNEKLFF | TGTGCCAGCACTCTGGACGGTGCAACTAATGAAAAACTGTTTTTT
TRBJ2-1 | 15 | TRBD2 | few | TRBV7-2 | CASSLSGGLVNEQFF | TGTGCCAGCAGCTTAAGCGGGGGCCTAGTGAATGAGCAGTTCTTC
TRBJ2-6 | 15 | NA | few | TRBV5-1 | CASSLARDGANVLTF | TGCGCCAGCAGCTTGGCCAGGGATGGGGCCAACGTCCTGACTTTC
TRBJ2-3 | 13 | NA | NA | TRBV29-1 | CSVEVQGTDTQYF | TGCAGCGTTGAAGTCCAGGGTACAGATACGCAGTATTTT
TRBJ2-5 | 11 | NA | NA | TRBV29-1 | CSIHYQETQYF | TGCAGTATCCACTATCAAGAGACCCAGTACTTC
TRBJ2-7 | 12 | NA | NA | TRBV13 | CASTIPPNEQYF | TGTGCCAGCACCATACCCCCAAACGAGCAGTACTTC
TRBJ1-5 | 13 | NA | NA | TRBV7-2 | CASSFQTDQPQHF | TGTGCCAGCAGCTTCCAGACGGATCAGCCCCAGCATTTT
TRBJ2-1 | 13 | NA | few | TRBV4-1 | CASSQDVAGEQFF | TGCGCCAGCAGCCAAGATGTCGCGGGGGAGCAGTTCTTC
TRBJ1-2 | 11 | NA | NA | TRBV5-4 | CASSDPDGYTF | TGTGCCAGCAGCGACCCAGATGGCTACACCTTC